This is a list of T cell receptor beta chains from one sample in a study of cytomegalovirus exposure and HLA in healthy donors. Repertoires were generated with immunoSEQ multiplex PCR, while TCRdb's copy carries only in-frame clones and drops some. The profile shows roughly 43,000 clones, about 80% of them singletons. The specimen sequenced was PBMCs. These receptors came from a man aged 25-45 years in good health and CMV-seronegative. Each CDR3 is given with its conserved first and last residue. Fields, in order: CDR3 protein, CDR3 DNA, D gene, J gene, clone size, V gene. A D gene is named only where the DNA matches it firmly. Size is stated for part of the rows, as once, few or many counts, or as a class when the clone is expanded.

cdr3_aa: CSAGQGTDTQYF
cdr3_nt: TGCAGCGCTGGACAGGGAACAGATACGCAGTATTTT
d_call: TRBD1
j_call: TRBJ2-3
clone_size: .
v_call: TRBV29-1

cdr3_aa: CASSVELAGGNEQFF
cdr3_nt: TGTGCCAGCAGCGTAGAACTAGCGGGAGGTAATGAGCAGTTCTTC
d_call: TRBD2
j_call: TRBJ2-1
clone_size: .
v_call: TRBV9

cdr3_aa: CASSPRVVNEQFF
cdr3_nt: TGTGCCAGTAGCCCCAGGGTCGTCAATGAGCAGTTCTTC
d_call: .
j_call: TRBJ2-1
clone_size: .
v_call: TRBV19

cdr3_aa: CASSQVRTGLEAFF
cdr3_nt: TGTGCCAGCAGCCAAGTTAGGACAGGGCTTGAAGCTTTCTTT
d_call: TRBD1
j_call: TRBJ1-1
clone_size: .
v_call: TRBV14

cdr3_aa: CASSVTGSRDGYTF
cdr3_nt: TGTGCCAGCAGTGTGACAGGGTCACGGGATGGCTACACCTTC
d_call: TRBD1
j_call: TRBJ1-2
clone_size: .
v_call: TRBV25-1

cdr3_aa: CASSQEIQRSAYEQYF
cdr3_nt: TGCGCCAGCAGCCAAGAGATCCAGCGCTCGGCCTACGAGCAGTACTTC
d_call: .
j_call: TRBJ2-7
clone_size: .
v_call: TRBV4-3

cdr3_aa: CASSDQGTGTDTQYF
cdr3_nt: TGTGCCAGCAGTGATCAGGGGACGGGTACAGATACGCAGTATTTT
d_call: .
j_call: TRBJ2-3
clone_size: .
v_call: TRBV2

cdr3_aa: CAISSRTGDSPLHF
cdr3_nt: TGTGCCATCAGTTCCAGGACAGGGGATTCACCCCTCCACTTT
d_call: TRBD1
j_call: TRBJ1-6
clone_size: once
v_call: TRBV10-3

cdr3_aa: CASSRLPTGDTEAFF
cdr3_nt: TGCGCCAGCAGCCGACTACCTACAGGGGACACTGAAGCTTTCTTT
d_call: TRBD1
j_call: TRBJ1-1
clone_size: .
v_call: TRBV5-1

cdr3_aa: CASSEGGQPNEQFF
cdr3_nt: TGTGCCAGCAGTGAGGGGGGACAGCCAAATGAGCAGTTCTTC
d_call: .
j_call: TRBJ2-1
clone_size: .
v_call: TRBV6-4

cdr3_aa: CAWGEGYGYTF
cdr3_nt: TGTGCCTGGGGGGAGGGGTATGGCTACACCTTC
d_call: .
j_call: TRBJ1-2
clone_size: .
v_call: TRBV30

cdr3_aa: CASSMGTGGLGYTF
cdr3_nt: TGTGCCAGCAGCATGGGGACAGGGGGCCTTGGCTACACCTTC
d_call: TRBD1
j_call: TRBJ1-2
clone_size: .
v_call: TRBV13

cdr3_aa: CASSERKETQYF
cdr3_nt: TGTGCCAGTAGCGAGCGGAAAGAGACCCAGTACTTC
d_call: .
j_call: TRBJ2-5
clone_size: .
v_call: TRBV19

cdr3_aa: CASSPLDRGSTDTQYF
cdr3_nt: TGTGCCAGCTCACCCCTTGACAGGGGTAGCACAGATACGCAGTATTTT
d_call: TRBD1
j_call: TRBJ2-3
clone_size: .
v_call: TRBV18

cdr3_aa: CASSLLGASGGETQYF
cdr3_nt: TGTGCCAGCAGCTTACTAGGGGCCTCAGGGGGAGAGACCCAGTACTTC
d_call: TRBD1
j_call: TRBJ2-5
clone_size: .
v_call: TRBV5-8

cdr3_aa: CASSPGQGLYGYTF
cdr3_nt: TGTGCCAGCAGCCCTGGTCAGGGGCTCTATGGCTACACCTTC
d_call: .
j_call: TRBJ1-2
clone_size: .
v_call: TRBV7-9

cdr3_aa: CASSFAPSNTGELFF
cdr3_nt: TGTGCCAGCAGTTTTGCGCCTTCCAACACCGGGGAGCTGTTTTTT
d_call: .
j_call: TRBJ2-2
clone_size: few
v_call: TRBV28

cdr3_aa: CASSRGQGGTGELFF
cdr3_nt: TGTGCCAGCAGCCGGGGACAGGGTGGCACCGGGGAGCTGTTTTTT
d_call: TRBD1
j_call: TRBJ2-2
clone_size: few
v_call: TRBV4-2

cdr3_aa: CAWTYIGLAGGRDEQYF
cdr3_nt: TGTGCCTGGACCTACATCGGACTAGCGGGAGGGCGCGACGAGCAGTACTTC
d_call: TRBD2
j_call: TRBJ2-7
clone_size: once
v_call: TRBV30

cdr3_aa: CASSLGRGAENEQFF
cdr3_nt: TGTGCCAGCAGCTTGGGGCGCGGGGCGGAGAATGAGCAGTTCTTC
d_call: .
j_call: TRBJ2-1
clone_size: few
v_call: TRBV5-4

cdr3_aa: CASSPKTSGSYNEQFF
cdr3_nt: TGTGCCAGCAGCCCCAAGACTAGCGGCTCCTACAATGAGCAGTTCTTC
d_call: TRBD2
j_call: TRBJ2-1
clone_size: few
v_call: TRBV7-9

cdr3_aa: CASSIRGDQPQHF
cdr3_nt: TGTGCCAGTAGTATCAGGGGGGATCAGCCCCAGCATTTT
d_call: TRBD1
j_call: TRBJ1-5
clone_size: .
v_call: TRBV19

cdr3_aa: CASSSRQFGELFF
cdr3_nt: TGTGCCAGCAGCTCCCGACAGTTCGGGGAGCTGTTTTTT
d_call: .
j_call: TRBJ2-2
clone_size: .
v_call: TRBV11-3

cdr3_aa: CASSSRLGVADTQYF
cdr3_nt: TGTGCCAGCAGCTCACGACTAGGGGTGGCAGATACGCAGTATTTT
d_call: .
j_call: TRBJ2-3
clone_size: .
v_call: TRBV7-2

cdr3_aa: CASSAFGLYEQYF
cdr3_nt: TGTGCCAGCAGTGCTTTCGGACTCTACGAGCAGTACTTC
d_call: .
j_call: TRBJ2-7
clone_size: .
v_call: TRBV27

cdr3_aa: CPSSHNGLAGLFRANEQYF
cdr3_nt: TGTCCCAGCAGCCACAACGGACTAGCGGGCCTTTTCCGGGCCAACGAGCAGTACTTC
d_call: TRBD2
j_call: TRBJ2-7
clone_size: .
v_call: TRBV7-9

cdr3_aa: CASSYTGTGDTEAFF
cdr3_nt: TGCGCCAGCAGCTACACCGGGACAGGGGACACTGAAGCTTTCTTT
d_call: TRBD1
j_call: TRBJ1-1
clone_size: once
v_call: TRBV5-1

cdr3_aa: CASSQDREGRAEAFF
cdr3_nt: TGTGCCAGCAGCCAAGATCGGGAGGGCAGGGCTGAAGCTTTCTTT
d_call: .
j_call: TRBJ1-1
clone_size: .
v_call: TRBV4-2

cdr3_aa: CAWSQEGWSEKLFF
cdr3_nt: TGTGCCTGGAGTCAGGAGGGGTGGAGTGAAAAACTGTTTTTT
d_call: .
j_call: TRBJ1-4
clone_size: .
v_call: TRBV30

cdr3_aa: CASSPPGQGANTIYF
cdr3_nt: TGTGCCAGCAGCCCTCCGGGACAGGGGGCCAACACCATATATTTT
d_call: TRBD1
j_call: TRBJ1-3
clone_size: .
v_call: TRBV9

cdr3_aa: CASSETGFGYTF
cdr3_nt: TGTGCCAGCAGTGAGACAGGATTTGGCTACACCTTC
d_call: .
j_call: TRBJ1-2
clone_size: .
v_call: TRBV6-1